This TCR beta chain stems from a study of OX40 agonist ivuxolimab in advanced cancers. Whole-study context: In this cohort, patients received ivuxolimab, an agonistic anti-OX40 (CD134) antibody. Findings and caveats of the study: Partial responders at 0.1-3.0 mg/kg had among the lowest clonal expansion.

Anyone with autoimmune disease history or systemic immunosuppression was excluded. Blood was sampled at baseline, cycle 4 day 1, and cycle 7 day 1. Using immunoSEQ multiplex PCR, the repertoire was profiled, and TCRdb retains in-frame clones only, with some absent. The table includes some 100,000 clones, roughly 90% detected once. This CDR3 is built from 15 residues. Trimming removed 2 bases from V and 2 bases from J, with 13 bases in between. Germline CDR1 MDHEN, CDR2 SYDVKM. A remark on this clone: The antigen is undetermined.

This clonotype originated in an adult with an advanced solid tumor such as melanoma, head and neck, liver or kidney cancer. The sample in question was CD4+ or CD8+ T cells sorted from blood, obtained in a trial of the OX40 agonist ivuxolimab. This chain uses TRBV28 with TRBJ2-7; weak D call: TRBD1 (6 bases). CDR3 nucleotide sequence: TGTGCCAGCAGTTTAGTGGGGGCGACCACCTACGAGCAGTACTTC. Translating gives CASSLVGATTYEQYF.